The table lists the clone carrying this T cell receptor (beta chain) with a few counts. Its matching antigen is unknown. This sample stems from a study of T-cell memory formation after mild COVID-19. On the study more broadly: TCR clustering was largely donor specific. Study-wide results and caveats: Researchers found some responding clones in pre-infection memory, a sign that cross-reactive memory joined.

The CDR3 length is 14 residues. The germline gives CDR1 SNHLY, CDR2 FYNNEI. V was trimmed by 8 bases and J by 1 base, leaving 14 bases between them. TCRdb independently ran MiXCR on the 5' RACE reads; one entry per CDR3 protein. Of about 82,000 distinct CDR3 sequences in the sample, 13% were seen once. The TCR sequence derives from a young man who had mild COVID-19 (a few samples of this study predate the infection). Cell type and time point are not known. The chain couples TRBV2 to TRBJ1-1; no reliable D call. Sequencing used PBMCs or a T cell subset sorted from them (not recorded which). As DNA, the CDR3 is TGTGCCAGCGGTATTGAGGTAGCGAACACTGAAGCTTTCTTT. Protein: CASGIEVANTEAFF.